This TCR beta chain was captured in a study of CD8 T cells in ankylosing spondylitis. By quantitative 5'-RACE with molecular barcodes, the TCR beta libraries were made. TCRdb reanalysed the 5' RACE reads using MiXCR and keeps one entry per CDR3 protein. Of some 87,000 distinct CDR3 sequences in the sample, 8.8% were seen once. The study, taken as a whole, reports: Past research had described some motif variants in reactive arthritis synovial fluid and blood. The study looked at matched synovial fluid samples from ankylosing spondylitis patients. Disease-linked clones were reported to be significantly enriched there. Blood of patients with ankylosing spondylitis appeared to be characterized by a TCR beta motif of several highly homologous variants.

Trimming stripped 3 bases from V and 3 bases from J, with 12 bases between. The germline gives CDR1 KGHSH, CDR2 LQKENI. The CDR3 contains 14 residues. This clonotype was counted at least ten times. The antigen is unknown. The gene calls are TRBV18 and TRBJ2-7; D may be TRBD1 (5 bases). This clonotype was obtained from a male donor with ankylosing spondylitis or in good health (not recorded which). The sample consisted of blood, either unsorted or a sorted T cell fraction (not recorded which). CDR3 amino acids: CASSPALQGYEQYF. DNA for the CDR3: TGTGCCAGCTCACCCGCCCTGCAGGGCTACGAGCAGTACTTC.